Listed below are T cell receptor beta chains from one sample, sequenced in a study of shared clonotypes between healthy human individuals. Profiled with immunoSEQ multiplex PCR; TCRdb holds only in-frame clones, not every one. The data show 2 million to 3 million clones, over 85% seen once. Sequencing was carried out using naive CD4+ T cells from PBMCs. The receptors derive from a man aged 18 to 30 in good health. Some clones in this sample may be carry-over from other donors' samples. Each CDR3 is given with its conserved first and last residue.

v_gene: TRBV7-9
j_gene: TRBJ1-5
CDR3aa: CASSFDGTGGQHF

v_gene: TRBV6-4
j_gene: TRBJ1-2
CDR3aa: CASSDRGTTGSYGYTF

v_gene: TRBV28
j_gene: TRBJ2-7
CDR3aa: CASSLRTGTGTSYEQYF

v_gene: TRBV4-2
j_gene: TRBJ1-1
CDR3aa: CASSKQVGGLRAFF

v_gene: TRBV7-3
j_gene: TRBJ2-3
CDR3aa: CASSSTSGTFDTQYF

v_gene: TRBV5-4
j_gene: TRBJ2-3
CDR3aa: CASSQPTSGRTDTQYF

v_gene: TRBV21-1
j_gene: TRBJ2-7
CDR3aa: CASSKAHTGGLTYEQYF

v_gene: TRBV4-1
j_gene: TRBJ2-5
CDR3aa: CASSQPTQETQYF

v_gene: TRBV5-6
j_gene: TRBJ1-6
CDR3aa: CASSLGQGGSPLHF

v_gene: TRBV28
j_gene: TRBJ1-5
CDR3aa: CASSLGGQSNQPQHF

v_gene: TRBV19
j_gene: TRBJ1-5
CDR3aa: CASSFRGGQPQHF

v_gene: TRBV5-1
j_gene: TRBJ1-6
CDR3aa: CASSLAPGGDSPLHF

v_gene: TRBV5-5
j_gene: TRBJ1-2
CDR3aa: CASSRQGIQVYTF

v_gene: TRBV28
j_gene: TRBJ2-7
CDR3aa: CASSYPGRASPQQYF

v_gene: TRBV5-4
j_gene: TRBJ1-1
CDR3aa: CASSSRDRAAEAFF

v_gene: TRBV28
j_gene: TRBJ1-2
CDR3aa: CASLLAGGSYGYTF

v_gene: TRBV5-4
j_gene: TRBJ2-1
CDR3aa: CASSLDGNEQFF

v_gene: TRBV18
j_gene: TRBJ2-5
CDR3aa: CASSRTSGSKTQYF

v_gene: TRBV5-4
j_gene: TRBJ2-5
CDR3aa: CASSSGEASGWYQETQYF

v_gene: TRBV6-1
j_gene: TRBJ2-7
CDR3aa: CASRQRQALYEQYF

v_gene: TRBV5-1
j_gene: TRBJ2-2
CDR3aa: CASSLALGDTGELFF

v_gene: TRBV4-2
j_gene: TRBJ1-2
CDR3aa: CASSQDLSDYYGYTF

v_gene: TRBV5-1
j_gene: TRBJ2-5
CDR3aa: CASSPSDRVRVETQYF